The T cell receptor beta chain under discussion was sequenced for a study of shared clonotypes between healthy human individuals. Execution of the assay was at deep level. In replicate PCRs of sorted subsets, around 200 ng DNA, roughly 27,000 T cell genomes, was used. Repertoires were generated with immunoSEQ multiplex PCR, while TCRdb's copy carries only in-frame clones and drops some. The table includes 2,500,000 or so clones, roughly 92% detected once. The V gene lost 7 bases and the J gene lost 1 base, with 11 bases spanning the gap. This CDR3 is 14 amino acids long. CDR1 is SQVTM and CDR2 is ANQGSEA in the germline V gene.

The chain carries TRBV29-1 and TRBJ1-6; a possible D gene is TRBD1 (6 bases). Material for sequencing was naive CD4+ T cells sorted from blood. Stated subset: CD45RA+ positively selected. The sequence came from a man aged 18 to 29 in good health. This CDR3 is CSARDTSYNSPLHF. CDR3 DNA sequence: TGCAGCGCTCGGGACACTTCCTATAATTCACCCCTCCACTTT. The variable domain in full, completed from reference TRBV29-1 and TRBJ1-6, reads SAVISQKPSRDICQRGTSLTIQCQVDSQVTMMFWYRQQPGQSLTLIATANQGSEATYESGFVIDKFPISRPNLTFSTLTVSNMSPEDSSIYLCSARDTSYNSPLHFGNGTRLTVT.